The next 8 T cell receptor beta chains were all read from a single sample in a study of T cell responses to AZD1222 COVID-19 vaccine. TCRdb's table, derived via immunoSEQ multiplex PCR, lists solely in-frame clones and lacks some. This sample has about 120,000 clones, with 80% to 90% found just once. Sequencing used peripheral blood, obtained on day 0 of AZD1222 vaccination. These receptors were taken from an adult in good health.

This clone was detected only a few times. This chain joins TRBV15 and TRBJ1-1, with 7 bases identical to TRBD1. In germline, CDR1 is LNHNV, CDR2 YYDKDF (reference sequence). J was trimmed by 3 bases and V by 3 bases; bases with no gene match: 10. The CDR3 extends over 16 amino acids. CDR3 region: CATSSAETGWDTEAFF. The CDR3 DNA sequence: TGTGCCACCAGCAGTGCTGAGACAGGGTGGGACACTGAAGCTTTCTTT.

The genes are TRBV19 and TRBJ1-1, with D perhaps TRBD1 (6 bases). In germline, CDR1 is LNHDA, CDR2 SQIVND (reference sequence). The CDR3 length is 16 residues. Trimming cost V 5 bases and J 0 bases, with 16 bases left between them. Here the CDR3 DNA reads TGTGCCAGTAGTGACGGGGGACACTTCATGAACACTGAAGCTTTCTTT. Its translation is CASSDGGHFMNTEAFF.

The table lists this clone with a few counts. The rearrangement links TRBV29-1 to TRBJ2-7; the match to TRBD1 covers 9 bases. Losses at the gene ends were 8 bases for V and 6 bases for J; bases not matched to a gene: 11. Germline values: CDR1 SQVTM, CDR2 ANQGSEA. This CDR3 spans 13 amino acids. CDR3 sequence reads: CSMGDRASGEQYF. CDR3 in DNA: TGCAGCATGGGGGACAGGGCGTCTGGCGAGCAGTACTTC.

The chain links TRBV7-2 to TRBJ1-1, with D hard to call. Trimming cost V 4 bases and J 4 bases, with 13 bases left between them. CDR1 is SGHTA and CDR2 is FQGNSA in the germline V gene. The CDR3 totals 14 residues. The CDR3: CASSSKREGTEAFF. The CDR3 nucleotides are TGTGCCAGCAGCTCCAAAAGGGAGGGCACTGAAGCTTTCTTT. The full variable domain, with the rest looked up from reference TRBV7-2 and TRBJ1-1, is GAGVSQSPSNKVTEKGKDVELRCDPISGHTALYWYRQSLGQGLEFLIYFQGNSAPDKSGLPSDRFSAERTGGSVSTLTIQRTQQEDSAVYLCASSSKREGTEAFFGQGTRLTVV.

The CDR3 protein is CATRIEFGNQPQHF. The CDR3 DNA sequence: TGTGCCACAAGAATCGAGTTTGGCAATCAGCCCCAGCATTTT. The chain is built from TRBV19 and TRBJ1-5, with unresolved D. Trimming took off 10 bases at V and 2 bases at J, with 15 bases between the two ends. Germline CDR1 LNHDA, CDR2 SQIVND (reference sequence). The CDR3 sequence is 14 residues long.

This clone was found a few times. V is TRBV20-1 and J is TRBJ2-7, with 7 bases fitting TRBD2. The CDR3 has 15 residues. V lost 3 bases and J lost 6; bases outside the gene matches: 14. Germline assignment: CDR1 DFQATT and CDR2 SNEGSKA (reference sequence). The CDR3: CSASARVREGFEQYF. In DNA, the CDR3 is TGCAGTGCTAGTGCTAGAGTTAGGGAGGGCTTCGAGCAGTACTTC.

The genes are TRBV28 and TRBJ2-7, with D perhaps matching TRBD2 (5 bases). From germline, CDR1 is MDHEN and CDR2 SYDVKM. V shed 5 bases and J shed 2 bases, with 16 bases lying between them. The CDR3 has 15 residues. CDR3 sequence reads: CASSTAGITPYEQYF. CDR3 coding DNA: TGTGCCAGCAGTACCGCCGGGATAACCCCCTACGAGCAGTACTTC. Using reference TRBV28 and TRBJ2-7 for the parts outside the CDR3, the full variable domain is DVKVTQSSRYLVKRTGEKVFLECVQDMDHENMFWYRQDPGLGLRLIYFSYDVKMKEKGDIPEGYSVSREKKERFSLILESASTNQTSMYLCASSTAGITPYEQYFGPGTRLTVT.

This chain links TRBV19 with TRBJ1-1; D ambiguous. The CDR3 length is 15 residues. V gave up 5 bases and J gave up 1 base, with 14 bases separating them. Germline V gene sequence: CDR1 LNHDA, CDR2 SQIVND (reference sequence). The CDR3 coding sequence is TGTGCCAGTAGTGCGCTCTCCCTCGGGAACACTGAAGCTTTCTTT. The encoded protein is CASSALSLGNTEAFF. Supplemented by reference TRBV19 and TRBJ1-1, the full variable domain reads DGGITQSPKYLFRKEGQNVTLSCEQNLNHDAMYWYRQDPGQGLRLIYYSQIVNDFQKGDIAEGYSVSREKKESFPLTVTSAQKNPTAFYLCASSALSLGNTEAFFGQGTRLTVV.